Presented here are 11 T cell receptor beta chains from one specimen sequenced in a study of blood T cell repertoires in COVID-19. Measured with immunoSEQ multiplex PCR; TCRdb has only the in-frame clones, and not every one. The table shows 120,000 or so clones, with over 75% occurring only once. Sequenced material: peripheral blood. The source is a man older than 75 with active or convalescent COVID-19.

A few counts support this clone. This chain joins TRBV16 and TRBJ1-5; 9 bases agree with TRBD1. The germline V gene encodes CDR1 KGHSY and CDR2 FQNENV. CDR3 length: 17 amino acids. V was clipped by 4 bases and J by 6 bases; unmatched bases: 13. The CDR3: CASSPLTGGEGGQPQHF. In DNA, the CDR3 is TGTGCCAGCAGCCCCCTGACAGGGGGGGAGGGTGGTCAGCCCCAGCATTTT.

The chain carries TRBV4-1 and TRBJ1-2; TRBD1 agrees at 7 bases. CDR3 length: 16 residues. Germline V gene sequence: CDR1 MGHRA, CDR2 YSYEKL. The junction had 5 bases not matched to a gene; V was cut back by 0 bases and J by 1 base. The CDR3 region is CASSQEPGQINYGYTF. The CDR3 nucleotides are TGCGCCAGCAGCCAAGAGCCGGGACAGATTAACTATGGCTACACCTTC.

V usage is TRBV2 and J usage is TRBJ1-3; 11 nucleotides match TRBD1. With V trimmed by 5 bases and J by 4 bases, 4 bases remained unmatched. Looked up from germline, CDR1 is SNHLY and CDR2 is FYNNEI. This CDR3 is 15 amino acids long. The CDR3 sequence is CASSQDRGRGNTIYF. The CDR3 DNA sequence: TGTGCCAGCAGTCAGGACAGGGGGCGCGGAAACACCATATATTTT.

CDR3 in amino acids: CASSFRPQGADDEQFF. Written as DNA, the CDR3 is TGCGCCAGCAGTTTCCGCCCTCAGGGGGCGGACGATGAGCAGTTCTTC. The V call is TRBV5-1, the J call TRBJ2-1; 8 bases align to TRBD1. CDR1 SGHRS and CDR2 YFSETQ come from the germline V gene. J was trimmed by 8 bases and V by 5 bases; bases with no gene match: 15. The length of the CDR3 is 16 residues. Full variable domain (outside the CDR3, taken from reference TRBV5-1 and TRBJ2-1): KAGVTQTPRYLIKTRGQQVTLSCSPISGHRSVSWYQQTPGQGLQFLFEYFSETQRNKGNFPGRFSGRQFSNSRSEMNVSTLELGDSALYLCASSFRPQGADDEQFFGPGTRLTVL.

The V and J genes are TRBV30 and TRBJ1-1; 10 bases are shared with TRBD1. Trimming cost V 2 bases and J 6 bases; bases outside gene matches: 15. Looked up from germline, CDR1 is GTSNPN and CDR2 is SVGIG (reference sequence). The CDR3 runs to 17 residues. CDR3 sequence reads: CAWSPPSDRGRGAEAFF. The CDR3 nucleotides are TGTGCCTGGAGTCCCCCGTCAGACAGGGGGCGGGGGGCTGAAGCTTTCTTT.

This clone was counted a single time. The J gene is TRBJ2-7, the V gene TRBV7-9; D is uncertain. This CDR3 region has 12 residues. The germline V and J ends were trimmed by 0 bases and 9 bases, with 9 bases remaining between them. Germline CDR1 is SEHNR and CDR2 is FQNEAQ (reference sequence). In DNA, the CDR3 is TGTGCCAGCAGCTTAGCGAACACCCGGCAGTACTTC. It specifies CASSLANTRQYF.

This clone was detected only once. The chain uses TRBV6-6 and TRBJ1-2; 8 bases line up with TRBD1. CDR1 and CDR2 from the germline V gene are MNHNY and SVGAGI (reference sequence). After removal of 7 bases from V and 3 bases from J, the junction contained 10 bases not matched to a gene. The CDR3 spans 15 residues. CDR3 in amino acids: CASIKGQDDYYGYTF. CDR3 bases: TGTGCCAGCATTAAGGGACAGGACGACTACTATGGCTACACCTTC.

The rearrangement joins TRBV12-3 or TRBV12-4 to TRBJ1-2; D is uncertain. The CDR3 totals 13 residues. The germline V and J ends were trimmed by 1 base and 4 bases, with 7 bases remaining between them. Here the CDR3 DNA reads TGTGCCAGCAGTTTAGGAGAGGCCTATGGCTACACCTTC. Its protein is CASSLGEAYGYTF.

The J gene is TRBJ2-7, the V gene TRBV5-4, with 10 bases matching TRBD2. Unmatched junction bases numbered 9, after V lost 3 bases and J lost 0 bases. Germline V gene sequence: CDR1 SGHNT, CDR2 YYREEE (reference sequence). The CDR3 totals 17 residues. The CDR3 loop is CASSWIAGGHDSYEQYF. For the CDR3, the DNA is TGTGCCAGCAGCTGGATAGCGGGGGGCCATGACTCCTACGAGCAGTACTTC.

V gene TRBV19 combines with J gene TRBJ1-1, with 7 nucleotides matching TRBD1. The CDR3 sequence is 12 residues long. Germline trimming cut 9 bases from V and 3 bases from J; bases unmatched to any gene: 4. The germline V gene has CDR1 LNHDA and CDR2 SQIVND (reference sequence). CDR3 loop: CASRDRDTEAFF. CDR3 nucleotides: TGTGCCAGCCGAGACAGGGACACTGAAGCTTTCTTT.

This chain connects TRBV24-1 to TRBJ1-2; 8 nucleotides agree with TRBD1. CDR1 and CDR2 from the germline V gene are KGHDR and SFDVKD. The trim removed 4 bases at V and 5 bases at J, leaving 8 bases unmatched. The CDR3 consists of 15 residues. The CDR3 protein is CATSDPGTGAYGYTF. The DNA for the CDR3 is TGTGCCACCAGTGACCCCGGGACAGGCGCTTATGGCTACACCTTC.